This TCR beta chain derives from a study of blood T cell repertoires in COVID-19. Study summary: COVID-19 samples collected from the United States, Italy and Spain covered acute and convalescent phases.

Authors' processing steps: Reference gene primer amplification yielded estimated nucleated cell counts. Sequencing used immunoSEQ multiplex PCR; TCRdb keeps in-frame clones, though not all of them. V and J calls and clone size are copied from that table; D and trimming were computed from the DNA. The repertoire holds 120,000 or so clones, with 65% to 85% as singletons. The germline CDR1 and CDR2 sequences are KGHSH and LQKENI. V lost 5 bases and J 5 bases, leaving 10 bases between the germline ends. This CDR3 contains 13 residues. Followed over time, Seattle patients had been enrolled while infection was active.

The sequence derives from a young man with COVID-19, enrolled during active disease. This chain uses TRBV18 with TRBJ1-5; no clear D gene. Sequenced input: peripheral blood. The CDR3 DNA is TGTGCCAGCTCAAAGAGCGGGGATCAGCCCCAGCATTTT. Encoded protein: CASSKSGDQPQHF.